This T cell receptor (beta chain) originates from a study of PD-1 blockade in classical Hodgkin lymphoma. Indicated time point: cycle 4 day 1 (C4D1), after less than seven weeks of nivolumab. All trial patients relapsed after autologous stem cell transplantation. PBMCs, once thawed, yielded CD8+ T cells isolated by magnetic negative selection. CDR1 SGDLS and CDR2 YYNGEE come from the germline V gene. CDR3 length equals 15 residues. The V and J ends lost 0 bases and 3 bases respectively, with 9 bases between them. The protocol was immunoSEQ multiplex PCR, while the TCRdb copy is restricted to in-frame clones and leaves out a portion. The data hold under 3,000 clones, with about three quarters observed a single time. Findings and caveats of the study: Healthy donors reportedly exceeded newly diagnosed patients in baseline TCR diversity. Complete responders had baseline diversity similar to newly diagnosed patients.

This clone is deemed medium-sized (0.01 to 0.1%). Its target is not known. The rearrangement joins TRBV9 to TRBJ2-2, with TRBD2 as a possible D gene (5 bases). This material consisted of CD8+ T cells from blood, taken before the fourth cycle of nivolumab. This clonotype originated in a human donor with classical Hodgkin lymphoma. The CDR3 DNA reads as TGTGCCAGCAGCGTAGCTAGCTCTGACACCGGGGAGCTGTTTTTT. This gives the protein CASSVASSDTGELFF.